This is a list of T cell receptor beta chains from one sample in a study of beta chain features in type 1 diabetes. The protocol was immunoSEQ multiplex PCR, while the TCRdb copy is restricted to in-frame clones and leaves out a portion. The sample has about 52,000 clones; over 40% are singletons. The material sequenced was Tregs from blood. Source of these receptors: a man between 25 and 39 years old with type 1 diabetes. Both conserved end residues are trimmed from each CDR3. Each record gives: CDR3 length, V gene, J gene, CDR3 protein.

12,TRBV29-1,TRBJ2-3,SVERDRAADTQY
13,TRBV7-2,TRBJ2-1,ASSSVASGSIRQF
11,TRBV29-1,TRBJ1-4,SVASQINEKLF
13,TRBV5-1,TRBJ2-7,ASSSGQGDSYEQY
13,TRBV10-3,TRBJ2-1,AISPAGRTYNEQF
10,TRBV28,TRBJ1-1,ASKLRTAEAF
14,TRBV28,TRBJ2-6,AVARILTVGANVLT
15,TRBV9,TRBJ2-1,ASSVAPSGRSYNEQF
12,TRBV7-6,TRBJ1-1,ASSNLGQSTEAF
16,TRBV9,TRBJ2-1,ASSVGLAGLARYNEQF
11,TRBV14,TRBJ1-1,ASSRALNTEAF
13,TRBV28,TRBJ2-1,ASRPPSGRVNEQF
12,TRBV6-5,TRBJ2-5,ASSPRTSGETQY
14,TRBV5-1,TRBJ2-1,ASSYLQGASYNEQF
10,TRBV2,TRBJ1-2,ASCSTMGGYT
13,TRBV28,TRBJ1-5,ASSPPSGVRQPQH
12,TRBV16,TRBJ1-2,ASSQLRETQGYT
12,TRBV29-1,TRBJ2-6,SVVGDYGANVLT
14,TRBV28,TRBJ1-2,ASSHHGGTQDYGYT
12,TRBV25-1,TRBJ1-4,ASRETGLGEKLF
10,TRBV28,TRBJ1-2,ASSLPGTVYT
18,TRBV2,TRBJ2-2,ARSRGLDQGGVSLTGELF
12,TRBV6-5,TRBJ1-2,ASSFDRGERGYT
12,TRBV2,TRBJ1-5,ASSEVAGNQPQH
10,TRBV6-6,TRBJ2-4,ASSELKNIQY
15,TRBV19,TRBJ1-5,ASSKPAGGIGNQPQH
12,TRBV6-1,TRBJ2-3,ASSRQGARDTQY
16,TRBV11-3,TRBJ2-1,ASSLDGIAGGANNEQF
12,TRBV30,TRBJ2-7,AWNFGSGVYEQY
11,TRBV14,TRBJ2-3,ASSQASQRTQY
12,TRBV18,TRBJ2-7,ASSRTGSSYEQY
11,TRBV7-3,TRBJ1-2,ASSRGGGYGYT
13,TRBV2,TRBJ2-7,ASRRDLDSSYEQY
11,TRBV19,TRBJ2-2,AGWDRDTGELF
13,TRBV2,TRBJ2-1,ASRGGTSGGNEQF
12,TRBV7-3,TRBJ2-1,ASSLNQGYGEQF
13,TRBV9,TRBJ2-7,ASSVGATETYEQY
13,TRBV19,TRBJ1-6,ASNSGDSYNSPLH
12,TRBV7-9,TRBJ2-1,ASSGGLAVNEQF
15,TRBV4-1,TRBJ2-1,ASSQGQGIRSYNEQF
16,TRBV7-9,TRBJ2-4,ASSLELTSGGGANIQY
14,TRBV5-1,TRBJ2-2,ASSLVAGASAGELF
13,TRBV7-8,TRBJ2-3,ASSLKGQRTDTQY
12,TRBV7-2,TRBJ2-7,ASSPTGGVWEQY
13,TRBV6-6,TRBJ2-7,ASSNRRYSSYEQY
9,TRBV6-5,TRBJ1-2,ASAGLLGYT
13,TRBV5-1,.,ASSDLTGRPYEQY
11,TRBV27,TRBJ1-1,ASRQGFNTEAF
11,TRBV18,TRBJ1-5,ASSAPSEETQH
14,TRBV6-5,TRBJ2-4,ASSYAGLSAKNIQY
17,TRBV15,TRBJ2-1,ATSPAGASGFHSYNEQF
15,TRBV9,TRBJ2-1,ASRGGISHYFGNEQF
14,TRBV5-5,TRBJ2-2,ASSFLGSSNTGELF
13,TRBV28,TRBJ1-2,ASSSVSKLTYGYT
11,TRBV2,.,ASKGLSSYEQY
13,TRBV7-6,TRBJ2-5,ASSLVGDSYTTQY
13,TRBV7-2,TRBJ2-3,ASSLVGQSTDTQY
10,TRBV5-1,TRBJ2-7,ASRTNYGEQY
14,TRBV7-9,TRBJ1-6,ASSVKQGVMNSPLH
12,TRBV28,TRBJ1-1,ASSFGDRSTEAF